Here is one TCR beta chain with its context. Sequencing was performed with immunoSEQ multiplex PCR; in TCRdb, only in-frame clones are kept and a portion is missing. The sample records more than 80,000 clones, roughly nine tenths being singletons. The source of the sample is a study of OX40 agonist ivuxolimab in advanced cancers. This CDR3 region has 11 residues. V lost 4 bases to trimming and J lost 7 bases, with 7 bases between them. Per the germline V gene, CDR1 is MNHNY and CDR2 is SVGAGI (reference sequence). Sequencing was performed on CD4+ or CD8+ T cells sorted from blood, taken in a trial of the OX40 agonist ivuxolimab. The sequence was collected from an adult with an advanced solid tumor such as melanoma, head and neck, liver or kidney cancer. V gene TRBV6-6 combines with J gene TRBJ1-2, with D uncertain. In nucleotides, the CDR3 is TGTGCCAGCAGTTCCAGAGGTGGCTACACCTTC. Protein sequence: CASSSRGGYTF.